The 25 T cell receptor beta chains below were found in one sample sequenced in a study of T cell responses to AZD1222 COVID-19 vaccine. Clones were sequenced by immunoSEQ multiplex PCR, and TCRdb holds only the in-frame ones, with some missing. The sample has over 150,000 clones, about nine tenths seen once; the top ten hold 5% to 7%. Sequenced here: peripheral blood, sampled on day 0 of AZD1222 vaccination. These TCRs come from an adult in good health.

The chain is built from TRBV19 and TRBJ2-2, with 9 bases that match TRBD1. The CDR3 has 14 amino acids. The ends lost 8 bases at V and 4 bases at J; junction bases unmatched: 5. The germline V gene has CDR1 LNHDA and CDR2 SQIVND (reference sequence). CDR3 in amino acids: CASSETGGTGELFF. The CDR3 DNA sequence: TGTGCCAGTTCAGAGACAGGGGGCACCGGGGAGCTGTTTTTT.

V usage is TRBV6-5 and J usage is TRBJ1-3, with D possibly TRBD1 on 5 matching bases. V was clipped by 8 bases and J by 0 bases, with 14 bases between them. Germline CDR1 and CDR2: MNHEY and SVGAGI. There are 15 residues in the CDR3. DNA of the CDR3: TGTGCCAGCCGGACCGGGACTTTCTCTGGAAACACCATATATTTT. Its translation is CASRTGTFSGNTIYF.

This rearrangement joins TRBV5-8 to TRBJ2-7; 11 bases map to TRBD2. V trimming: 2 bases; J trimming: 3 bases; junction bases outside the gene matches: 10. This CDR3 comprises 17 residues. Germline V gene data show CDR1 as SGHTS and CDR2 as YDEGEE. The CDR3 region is CASSFLMTSGTFYEQYF. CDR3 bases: TGTGCCAGCAGCTTTCTTATGACTAGCGGGACTTTCTACGAGCAGTACTTC.

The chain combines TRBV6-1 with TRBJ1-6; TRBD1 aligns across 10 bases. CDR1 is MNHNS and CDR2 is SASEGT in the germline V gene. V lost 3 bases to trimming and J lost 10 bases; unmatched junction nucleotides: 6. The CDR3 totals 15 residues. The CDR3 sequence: CASSDQGQGESPLHF. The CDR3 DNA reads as TGTGCCAGCAGTGACCAAGGACAGGGGGAATCACCCCTCCACTTT.

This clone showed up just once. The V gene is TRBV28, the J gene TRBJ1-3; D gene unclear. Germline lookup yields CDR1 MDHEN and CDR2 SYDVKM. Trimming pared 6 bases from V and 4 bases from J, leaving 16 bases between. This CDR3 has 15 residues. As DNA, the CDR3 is TGTGCCAGCAGACCGGGAATCTTGGGGGGAAACACCATATATTTT. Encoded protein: CASRPGILGGNTIYF.

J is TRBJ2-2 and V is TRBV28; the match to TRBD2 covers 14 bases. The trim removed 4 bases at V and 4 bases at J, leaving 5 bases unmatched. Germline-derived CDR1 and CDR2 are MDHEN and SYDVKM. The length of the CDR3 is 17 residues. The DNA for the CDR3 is TGTGCCAGCAGTTCCCCCGGACTAGCGGGGGGCACCGGGGAGCTGTTTTTT. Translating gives CASSSPGLAGGTGELFF.

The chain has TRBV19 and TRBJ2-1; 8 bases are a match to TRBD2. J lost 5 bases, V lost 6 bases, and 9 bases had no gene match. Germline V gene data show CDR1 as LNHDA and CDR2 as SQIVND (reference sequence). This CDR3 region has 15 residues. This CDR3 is CASSLSGVGDNEQFF. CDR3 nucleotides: TGTGCCAGTAGCCTTAGCGGGGTCGGGGACAATGAGCAGTTCTTC. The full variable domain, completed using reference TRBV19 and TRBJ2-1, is DGGITQSPKYLFRKEGQNVTLSCEQNLNHDAMYWYRQDPGQGLRLIYYSQIVNDFQKGDIAEGYSVSREKKESFPLTVTSAQKNPTAFYLCASSLSGVGDNEQFFGPGTRLTVL.

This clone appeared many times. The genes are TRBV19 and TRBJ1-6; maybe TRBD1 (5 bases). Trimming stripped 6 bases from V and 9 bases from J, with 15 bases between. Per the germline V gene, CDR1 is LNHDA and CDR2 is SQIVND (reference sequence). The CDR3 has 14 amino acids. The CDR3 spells CASSPPGISSPLHF. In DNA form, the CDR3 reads TGTGCCAGTAGCCCTCCAGGGATCTCTTCACCCCTCCACTTT.

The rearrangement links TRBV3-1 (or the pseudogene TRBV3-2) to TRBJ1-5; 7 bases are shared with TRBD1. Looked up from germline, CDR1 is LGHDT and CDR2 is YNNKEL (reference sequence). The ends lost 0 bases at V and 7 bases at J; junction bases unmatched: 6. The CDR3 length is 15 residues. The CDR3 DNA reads TGTGCCAGCAGCCAAGAAGCAGGGGGGTCCCAGCCCCAGCATTTT. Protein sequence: CASSQEAGGSQPQHF.

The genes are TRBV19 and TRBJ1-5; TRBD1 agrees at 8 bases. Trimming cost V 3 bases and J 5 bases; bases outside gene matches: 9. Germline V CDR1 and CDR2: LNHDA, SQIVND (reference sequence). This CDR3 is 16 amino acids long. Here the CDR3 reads CASSIFYGQGYQPQHF. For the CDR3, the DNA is TGTGCCAGTAGTATTTTTTACGGACAGGGTTATCAGCCCCAGCATTTT.

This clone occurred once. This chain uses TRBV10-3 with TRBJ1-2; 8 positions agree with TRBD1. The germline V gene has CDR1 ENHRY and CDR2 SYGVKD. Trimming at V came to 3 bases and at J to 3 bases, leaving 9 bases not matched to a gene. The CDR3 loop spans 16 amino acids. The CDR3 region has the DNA TGTGCCATCAGTGACAGACAGGGGCGTAATGACTATGGCTACACCTTC. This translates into CAISDRQGRNDYGYTF.

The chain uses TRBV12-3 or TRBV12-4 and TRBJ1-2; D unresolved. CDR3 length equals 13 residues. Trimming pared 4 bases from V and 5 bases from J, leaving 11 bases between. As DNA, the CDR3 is TGTGCCAGCAGTTATTCTGGGCCGTATGGCTACACCTTC. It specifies CASSYSGPYGYTF.

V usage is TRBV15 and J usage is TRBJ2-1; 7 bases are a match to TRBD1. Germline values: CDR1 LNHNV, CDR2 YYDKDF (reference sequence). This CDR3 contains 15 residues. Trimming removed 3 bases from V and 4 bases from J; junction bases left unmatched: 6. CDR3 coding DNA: TGTGCCACCAGCAGCACAGGGGTTGCATACAATGAGCAGTTCTTC. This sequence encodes CATSSTGVAYNEQFF.

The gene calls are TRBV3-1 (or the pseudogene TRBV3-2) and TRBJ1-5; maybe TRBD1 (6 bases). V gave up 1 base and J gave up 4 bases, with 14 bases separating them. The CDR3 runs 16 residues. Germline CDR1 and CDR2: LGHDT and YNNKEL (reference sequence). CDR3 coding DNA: TGTGCCAGCAGCCAAGCGGGGGGGGCGTGGAATCAGCCCCAGCATTTT. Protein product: CASSQAGGAWNQPQHF.

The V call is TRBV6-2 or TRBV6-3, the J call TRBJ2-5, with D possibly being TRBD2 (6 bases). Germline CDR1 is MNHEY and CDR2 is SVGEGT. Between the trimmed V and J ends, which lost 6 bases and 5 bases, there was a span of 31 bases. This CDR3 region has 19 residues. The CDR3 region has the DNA TGTGCCAGCAGCCCCTCGAGCCAGGGCCGGTCCCCGGGAGCTGAGACCCAGTACTTC. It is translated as CASSPSSQGRSPGAETQYF.

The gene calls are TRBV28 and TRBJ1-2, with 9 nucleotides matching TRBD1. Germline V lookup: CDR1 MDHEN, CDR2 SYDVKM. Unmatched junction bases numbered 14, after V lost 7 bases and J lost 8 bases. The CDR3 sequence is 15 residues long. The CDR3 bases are TGTGCCAGCACCACCGAAGGGACAGGGAGGGGCGGCTACACCTTC. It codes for CASTTEGTGRGGYTF.

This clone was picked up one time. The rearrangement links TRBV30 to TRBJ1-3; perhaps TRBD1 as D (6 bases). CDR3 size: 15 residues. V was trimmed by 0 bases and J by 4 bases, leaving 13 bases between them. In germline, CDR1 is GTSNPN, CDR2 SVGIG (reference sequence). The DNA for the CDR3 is TGTGCCTGGAGTGTAAAGCGGGGGGGCGGAAACACCATATATTTT. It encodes CAWSVKRGGGNTIYF. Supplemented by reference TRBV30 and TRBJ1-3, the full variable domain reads SQTIHQWPATLVQPVGSPLSLECTVEGTSNPNLYWYRQAAGRGLQLLFYSVGIGQISSEVPQNLSASRPQDRQFILSSKKLLLSDSGFYLCAWSVKRGGGNTIYFGEGSWLTVV.

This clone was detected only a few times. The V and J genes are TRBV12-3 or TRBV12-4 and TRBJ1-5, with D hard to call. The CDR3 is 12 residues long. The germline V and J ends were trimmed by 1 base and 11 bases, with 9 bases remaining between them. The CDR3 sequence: CASSLGPSAQHF. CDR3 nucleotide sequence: TGTGCCAGCAGTTTAGGACCGTCAGCCCAGCATTTT.

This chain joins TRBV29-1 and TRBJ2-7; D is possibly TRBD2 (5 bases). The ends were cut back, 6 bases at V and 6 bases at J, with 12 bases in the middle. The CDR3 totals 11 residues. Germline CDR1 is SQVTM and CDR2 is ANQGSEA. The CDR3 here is CSVAAAGEQYF. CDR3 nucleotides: TGCAGCGTAGCGGCAGCCGGCGAGCAGTACTTC.

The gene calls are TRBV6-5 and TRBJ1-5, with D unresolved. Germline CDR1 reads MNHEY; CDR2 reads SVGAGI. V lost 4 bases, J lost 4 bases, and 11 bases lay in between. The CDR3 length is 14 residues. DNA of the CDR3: TGTGCCAGCAGTTCCCCTCTGGGAAATCAGCCCCAGCATTTT. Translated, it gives CASSSPLGNQPQHF.

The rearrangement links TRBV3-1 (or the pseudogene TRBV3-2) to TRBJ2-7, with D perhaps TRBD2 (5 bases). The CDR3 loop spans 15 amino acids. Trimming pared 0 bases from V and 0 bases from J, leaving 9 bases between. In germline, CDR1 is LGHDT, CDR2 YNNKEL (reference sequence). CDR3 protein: CASSQEDWSSYEQYF. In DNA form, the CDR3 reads TGTGCCAGCAGCCAAGAGGACTGGAGCTCCTACGAGCAGTACTTC.

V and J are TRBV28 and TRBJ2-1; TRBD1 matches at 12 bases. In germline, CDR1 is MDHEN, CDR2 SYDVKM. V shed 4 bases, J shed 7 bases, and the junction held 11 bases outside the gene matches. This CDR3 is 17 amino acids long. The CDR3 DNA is TGTGCCAGCAGTTCCCTAGGGGGACAGGGGGCTCGGAATGAGCAGTTCTTC. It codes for CASSSLGGQGARNEQFF. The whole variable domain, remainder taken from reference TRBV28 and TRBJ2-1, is DVKVTQSSRYLVKRTGEKVFLECVQDMDHENMFWYRQDPGLGLRLIYFSYDVKMKEKGDIPEGYSVSREKKERFSLILESASTNQTSMYLCASSSLGGQGARNEQFFGPGTRLTVL.

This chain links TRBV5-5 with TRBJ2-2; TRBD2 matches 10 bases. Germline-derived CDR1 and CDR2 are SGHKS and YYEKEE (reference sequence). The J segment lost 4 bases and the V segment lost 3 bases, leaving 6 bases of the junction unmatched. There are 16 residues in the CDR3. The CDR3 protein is CASSSSSGGITGELFF. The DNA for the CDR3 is TGTGCCAGCAGCTCCTCTAGCGGGGGAATCACCGGGGAGCTGTTTTTT.

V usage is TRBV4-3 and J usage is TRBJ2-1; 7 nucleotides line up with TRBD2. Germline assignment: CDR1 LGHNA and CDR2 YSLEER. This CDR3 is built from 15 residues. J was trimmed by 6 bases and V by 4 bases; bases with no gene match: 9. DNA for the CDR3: TGCGCCAGCAGCCCTCGGACTAGGATACTCAATGAGCAGTTCTTC. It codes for CASSPRTRILNEQFF.

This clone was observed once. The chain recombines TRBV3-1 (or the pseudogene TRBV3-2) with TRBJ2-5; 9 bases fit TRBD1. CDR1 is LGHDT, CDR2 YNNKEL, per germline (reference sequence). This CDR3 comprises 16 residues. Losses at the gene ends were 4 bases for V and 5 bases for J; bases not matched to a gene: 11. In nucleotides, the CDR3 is TGTGCCAGCAGCCGTTACAGGGGGCGCGGCGTCGAGACCCAGTACTTC. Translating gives CASSRYRGRGVETQYF.